Sequencing of this T cell receptor (beta chain) was carried out in a study of T-cell memory formation after mild COVID-19. Study as a whole: The two donors had largely donor-specific TCR clusters.

TCRdb re-called the 5' RACE reads through MiXCR, storing one row per CDR3 protein. The table shows 150,000 or so distinct CDR3 sequences, with roughly 15% occurring only once. General study results and limits: Among clones peaking at day 37 in the second wave, SARS-CoV-2 specificity remained unconfirmed. Later expanders leaned toward CD4+, whereas clones contracting from day 15 to 85 were balanced CD4/CD8.

From germline, CDR1 is SGHVS and CDR2 FNYEAQ. The trim removed 6 bases at V and 2 bases at J, leaving 6 bases unmatched. This CDR3 region has 15 residues. Comment on this clonotype: Its antigen is still unknown.

The TCR was taken from an adult woman who had mild COVID-19 (a few samples of this study predate the infection). Cell type and time point are not known. The genes are TRBV7-6 and TRBJ2-1; 8 positions agree with TRBD1. Sequencing used PBMCs or a T cell subset sorted from them (not recorded which). CDR3 in amino acids: CASRAGTGPYNEQFF. The CDR3 DNA sequence: TGTGCCAGCAGGGCCGGGACAGGACCCTACAATGAGCAGTTCTTC.